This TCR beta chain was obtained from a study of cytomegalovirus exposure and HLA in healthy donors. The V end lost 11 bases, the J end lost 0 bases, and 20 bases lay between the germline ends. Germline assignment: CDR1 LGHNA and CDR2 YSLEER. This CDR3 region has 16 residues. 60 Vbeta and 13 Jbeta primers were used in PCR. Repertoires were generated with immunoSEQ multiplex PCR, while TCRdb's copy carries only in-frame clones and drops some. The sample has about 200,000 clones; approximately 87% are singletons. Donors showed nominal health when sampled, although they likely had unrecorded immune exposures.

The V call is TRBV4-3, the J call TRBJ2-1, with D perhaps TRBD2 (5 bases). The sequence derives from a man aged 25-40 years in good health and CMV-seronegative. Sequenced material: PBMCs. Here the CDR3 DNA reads TGCGCCGATCACAGAGAGGGTTCCCTCTCCTACAATGAGCAGTTCTTC. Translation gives CADHREGSLSYNEQFF.